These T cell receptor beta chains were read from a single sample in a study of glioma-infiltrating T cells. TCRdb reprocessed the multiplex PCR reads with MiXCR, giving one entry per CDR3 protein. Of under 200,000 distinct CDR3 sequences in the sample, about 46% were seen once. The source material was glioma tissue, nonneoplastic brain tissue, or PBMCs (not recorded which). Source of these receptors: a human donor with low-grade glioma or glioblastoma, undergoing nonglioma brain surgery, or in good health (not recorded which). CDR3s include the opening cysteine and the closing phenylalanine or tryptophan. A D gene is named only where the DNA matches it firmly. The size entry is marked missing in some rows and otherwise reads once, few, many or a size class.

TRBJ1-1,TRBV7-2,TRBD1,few,CASSLRGTGGPLGNTEAFF,TGTGCCAGCAGCTTACGTGGGACAGGGGGACCTCTGGGGAACACTGAAGCTTTCTTT
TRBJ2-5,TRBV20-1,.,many,CSAQNQETQYF,TGCAGTGCTCAGAACCAAGAGACCCAGTACTTC
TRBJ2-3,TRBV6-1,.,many,CASRTPSTDTQYF,TGTGCCAGCCGGACCCCTTCCACAGATACGCAGTATTTT
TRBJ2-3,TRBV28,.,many,CASLGTPADTQYF,TGTGCCAGCTTAGGGACGCCCGCAGATACGCAGTATTTT
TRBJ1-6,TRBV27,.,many,CASSLSRTHSPLHF,TGTGCCAGCAGTTTATCGAGGACCCATTCACCCCTCCACTTT
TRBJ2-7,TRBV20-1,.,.,CSAPNDNDPSYDQYF,TGCAGTGCCCCCAACGACAACGATCCCTCCTACGATCAGTACTTT
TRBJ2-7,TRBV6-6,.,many,CASSYVVTRGSEQYF,TGTGCCAGCAGTTACGTGGTGACTAGAGGGTCAGAGCAGTACTTC
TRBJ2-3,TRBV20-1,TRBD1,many,CSAGGQGGDTQYF,TGCAGTGCCGGGGGACAGGGCGGCGATACGCAGTATTTT
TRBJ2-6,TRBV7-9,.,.,CASSYEGRGANVLTF,TGTGCCAGCAGTTACGAGGGTCGTGGGGCCAACGTCCTGACTTTC
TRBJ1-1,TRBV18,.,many,CASSVHEDTEAFF,TGTGCCAGCTCCGTGCATGAAGACACTGAAGCTTTCTTT
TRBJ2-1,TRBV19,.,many,CASGGRFLSYNEQFF,TGTGCCAGTGGAGGTCGCTTCCTCTCCTACAATGAGCAGTTCTTC
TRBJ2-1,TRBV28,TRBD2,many,CASSKTSGRFF,TGTGCCAGCAGCAAGACTAGCGGGAGGTTCTTC
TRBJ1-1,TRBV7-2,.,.,CASKTESLNNEAFF,TGTGCCAGCAAAACCGAGAGCCTAAACAATGAAGCTTTCTTT
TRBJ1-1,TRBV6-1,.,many,CASRGVMNTEAFF,TGTGCCAGCAGAGGGGTCATGAACACTGAAGCTTTCTTT
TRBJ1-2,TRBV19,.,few,CASKWDTSFVSYTF,TGTGCCAGTAAATGGGACACTTCTTTTGTGAGCTACACCTTC
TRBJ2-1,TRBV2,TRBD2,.,CASRIAGEGRNEQFF,TGTGCCAGCAGGATAGCGGGAGAGGGGAGAAATGAGCAGTTCTTC
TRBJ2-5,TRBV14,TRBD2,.,CACSQGGGETQYF,TGTGCCTGCAGCCAAGGCGGGGGAGAGACCCAGTACTTC
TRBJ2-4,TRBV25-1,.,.,CASSAKGHTIQYF,TGTGCCAGCAGTGCCAAGGGACATACCATTCAGTACTTC
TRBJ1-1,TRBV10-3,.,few,CAISGKGTMNTEAFF,TGTGCCATCAGTGGGAAAGGGACCATGAACACTGAAGCTTTCTTT
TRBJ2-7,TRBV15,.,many,CATSRDPGANEQYF,TGTGCCACCAGCAGAGATCCGGGGGCAAACGAGCAGTACTTC
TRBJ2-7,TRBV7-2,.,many,CASSLDRVGEQYF,TGTGCCAGCAGCTTAGACAGGGTCGGCGAGCAGTACTTC
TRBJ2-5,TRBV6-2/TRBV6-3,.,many,CASSYTLDKYQETQYF,TGTGCCAGCAGTTACACCCTGGACAAGTACCAAGAGACCCAGTACTTC
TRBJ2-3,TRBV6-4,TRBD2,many,CASSVGAGEADTQYF,TGTGCCAGCAGTGTTGGAGCGGGAGAAGCTGATACGCAGTATTTT
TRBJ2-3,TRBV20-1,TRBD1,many,CSAPRTGGRGYFTDTQYF,TGCAGTGCTCCGCGGACAGGGGGCAGGGGATACTTCACAGATACGCAGTATTTT
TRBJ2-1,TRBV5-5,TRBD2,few,CASSWGPHGTSGDEQFF,TGCGCCAGCAGCTGGGGACCCCACGGGACTAGCGGGGATGAGCAGTTCTTC
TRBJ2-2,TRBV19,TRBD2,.,CASSDNRGRTGELFF,TGTGCCAGTAGCGACAACCGCGGGAGAACCGGGGAGCTGTTTTTT
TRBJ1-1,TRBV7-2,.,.,CASSQGLADGLTEAFF,TGTGCCAGCAGCCAAGGACTCGCGGACGGACTCACTGAAGCTTTCTTT
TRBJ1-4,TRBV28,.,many,CASSFDRTRSKLFF,TGTGCCAGCAGTTTCGACAGGACCCGTTCAAAACTGTTTTTT
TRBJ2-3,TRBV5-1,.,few,CASSEGSSTQYF,TGCGCCAGCAGCGAAGGTAGTAGTACGCAGTATTTT
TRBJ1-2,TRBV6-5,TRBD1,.,CASLDRVNYGYTF,TGTGCCAGCTTAGACAGGGTCAACTATGGCTACACCTTC
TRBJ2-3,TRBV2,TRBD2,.,CASRAGTSRNTDTQYF,TGTGCCAGCAGGGCCGGGACTAGCCGCAACACAGATACGCAGTATTTT
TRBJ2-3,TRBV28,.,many,CASQGPDTQYF,TGTGCCAGCCAGGGTCCAGATACGCAGTATTTT
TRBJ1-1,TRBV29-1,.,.,CSVFSRASNTEAFF,TGCAGCGTTTTCTCCCGGGCATCGAACACTGAAGCTTTCTTT
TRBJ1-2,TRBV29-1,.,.,CSVDRDTLYGYTF,TGCAGCGTTGACCGGGACACACTTTATGGCTACACCTTC
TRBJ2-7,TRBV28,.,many,CASRDRYEQYF,TGTGCCAGCAGGGACCGCTACGAGCAGTACTTC
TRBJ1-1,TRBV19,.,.,CASRLTPFGMNTEAFF,TGTGCCAGTAGGCTCACACCGTTTGGGATGAACACTGAAGCTTTCTTT
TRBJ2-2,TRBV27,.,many,CASRFLQGGELFF,TGTGCCAGCAGGTTCCTGCAGGGCGGGGAGCTGTTTTTT
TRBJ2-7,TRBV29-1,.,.,CIVVRDYEQYF,TGCATCGTTGTACGGGATTACGAGCAGTACTTC
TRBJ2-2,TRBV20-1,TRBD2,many,CSARGTSGRSGELFF,TGCAGTGCTAGAGGGACTAGCGGGAGATCAGGGGAGCTGTTTTTT
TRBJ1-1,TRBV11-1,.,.,CASSPQVSTEAFF,TGTGCCAGCAGCCCACAGGTGAGCACTGAAGCTTTCTTT
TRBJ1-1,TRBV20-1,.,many,CSVGGRVNTEAFF,TGCAGTGTAGGGGGGCGAGTGAACACTGAAGCTTTCTTT